The rows below give T cell receptor beta chains drawn from one sample of a study of T cell responses to AZD1222 COVID-19 vaccine. Generated by immunoSEQ multiplex PCR, the TCRdb table keeps only in-frame clones and is missing some. Here the sample spans roughly 99,000 clones, roughly 92% being singletons. Specimen: peripheral blood, collected 28 days after the second AZD1222 dose. These receptors came from an adult who received the AZD1222 COVID-19 vaccine. The CDR3 runs from the conserved cysteine through the conserved F or W. The D gene is left open where the match is weak. Rows may omit the clone size; those that give it use once, few, many or a size class.

v_call: TRBV5-1; d_call: -; j_call: TRBJ1-1; clone_size: -; cdr3_nt: TGCGCCAGCAGCACTACAGGGTTGAACACTGAAGCTTTCTTT; cdr3_aa: CASSTTGLNTEAFF
v_call: TRBV6-2/TRBV6-3; d_call: TRBD1; j_call: TRBJ1-2; clone_size: once; cdr3_nt: TGTGCCAGCAGTAATCCGGGACAGGGGGCGCCGAATGGCTACACCTTC; cdr3_aa: CASSNPGQGAPNGYTF
v_call: TRBV6-5; d_call: -; j_call: TRBJ1-2; clone_size: -; cdr3_nt: TGTGCCAGCAGTTCCTCAGGACAGGGCTACACCTTC; cdr3_aa: CASSSSGQGYTF
v_call: TRBV7-9; d_call: TRBD2; j_call: TRBJ2-5; clone_size: -; cdr3_nt: TGTGCCAGCAGCTTAGTAGGGAGAGGACTAGCTTGGGAGACCCAGTACTTC; cdr3_aa: CASSLVGRGLAWETQYF
v_call: TRBV3-1/TRBV3-2; d_call: -; j_call: TRBJ2-3; clone_size: once; cdr3_nt: TGTGCCAGCAGCTTGGGACAAGCTACTCGCACAGATACGCAGTATTTT; cdr3_aa: CASSLGQATRTDTQYF
v_call: TRBV7-9; d_call: -; j_call: TRBJ1-1; clone_size: -; cdr3_nt: TGTGCCAGCAGGTCGACAGCGAACACTGAAGCTTTCTTT; cdr3_aa: CASRSTANTEAFF
v_call: TRBV10-2; d_call: -; j_call: TRBJ1-6; clone_size: -; cdr3_nt: TGCGCCAGCAGTGAGGGGGGCCGACATTCACCCCTCCACTTT; cdr3_aa: CASSEGGRHSPLHF
v_call: TRBV18; d_call: -; j_call: TRBJ1-5; clone_size: -; cdr3_nt: TGTGCCAGCTCGCGTACAGAGGGCAATCAGCCCCAGCATTTT; cdr3_aa: CASSRTEGNQPQHF
v_call: TRBV2; d_call: -; j_call: TRBJ1-3; clone_size: -; cdr3_nt: TGTGCCAGCAGTGAAGAAGGGCCTGGAAACACCATATATTTT; cdr3_aa: CASSEEGPGNTIYF
v_call: TRBV19; d_call: TRBD1; j_call: TRBJ1-5; clone_size: few; cdr3_nt: TGTGCCAGTTCCCAGGGGACAGGGGACAATCAGCCCCAGCATTTT; cdr3_aa: CASSQGTGDNQPQHF
v_call: TRBV7-8; d_call: -; j_call: TRBJ1-2; clone_size: -; cdr3_nt: TGTGCCAGCAGCTTAGTGGTGTACTATGGCTACACCTTC; cdr3_aa: CASSLVVYYGYTF